Following are 9 T cell receptor beta chains from one sample sequenced in a study of T cell repertoires in cytomegalovirus infection. Each CDR3 protein gets one entry after TCRdb re-called the reads with MiXCR. The table lists fewer than 700,000 distinct CDR3 sequences, about 24% of them singletons. Sample: CD8+ T cells from PBMCs. These receptor sequences come from a human donor in good health (CMV status not recorded). Some clones in this sample may be carry-over from other donors' samples.

This clonotype was seen many times. The chain is built from TRBV28 and TRBJ2-3; D perhaps matches TRBD2 (6 bases). Trimming took 6 bases from V and 6 from J, leaving 10 bases between them. The CDR3 runs to 12 residues. The germline CDR1 and CDR2 sequences are MDHEN and SYDVKM. CDR3 residues: CASSPGLDTQYF. CDR3 coding DNA: TGTGCCAGCAGCCCGGGACTCGATACGCAGTATTTT.

Concerning this clonotype itself: A read error may be the cause here, since a much bigger clone is one base away. This chain links TRBV7-9 with TRBJ2-1; 7 bases match TRBD1. Germline-derived CDR1 and CDR2 are SEHNR and FQNEAQ (reference sequence). The CDR3 is 13 amino acids. CDR3 coding DNA: TGTGCCAACAGCTTACCAAGGGACAGAGGGCAGTTCTTC. The encoded protein is CANSLPRDRGQFF.

The table lists this clonotype with many counts. This sequence joins TRBV7-6 and TRBJ2-5, with D possibly matching TRBD2 (7 bases). The V and J ends lost 1 base and 3 bases respectively, with 15 bases between them. CDR3 size: 16 residues. Germline values: CDR1 SGHVS, CDR2 FNYEAQ. Here the CDR3 reads CASSLVGGGRKETQYF. In DNA form, the CDR3 reads TGTGCCAGCAGCTTAGTAGGGGGGGGCAGGAAAGAGACCCAGTACTTC. Supplemented by reference TRBV7-6 and TRBJ2-5, the full variable domain reads GAGVSQSPRYKVTKRGQDVALRCDPISGHVSLYWYRQALGQGPEFLTYFNYEAQQDKSGLPNDRFSAERPEGSISTLTIQRTEQRDSAMYRCASSLVGGGRKETQYFGPGTRLLVL.

The chain employs TRBV5-6 and TRBJ1-3; no clear D. V lost 1 base and J lost 3, with 11 bases in between. Germline-derived CDR1 and CDR2 are SGHDT and YYEEEE. CDR3 size: 15 residues. The CDR3 nucleotides are TGTGCCAGCAGCTTGCGGCTCCGGGATGGAAACACCATATATTTT. It translates to CASSLRLRDGNTIYF.

This clonotype was recorded many times. The chain uses TRBV7-3 and TRBJ2-1, with TRBD2 matching 11 bases. Trimming removed 2 bases from V and 5 bases from J; junction bases left unmatched: 2. There are 15 residues in the CDR3. The V gene's germline CDR1 is SGHTA and CDR2 FQGTGA. This chain's CDR3 is CASSLLAGGNNEQFF. The CDR3 DNA reads TGTGCCAGCAGCTTACTAGCGGGGGGTAACAATGAGCAGTTCTTC.

The table lists this clonotype with many counts. The V call is TRBV20-1, the J call TRBJ1-2; D is unclear. The CDR3 totals 11 residues. The V end lost 5 bases, the J end lost 7 bases, and 11 bases lay between the germline ends. Germline V gene lookup returns CDR1 DFQATT and CDR2 SNEGSKA (reference sequence). The CDR3 nucleotides read TGCAGTGCTCCGGCGGGTTTTGGCTACACCTTC. Translated, it gives CSAPAGFGYTF.

V is TRBV2 and J is TRBJ1-2, with 9 bases identical to TRBD1. V was clipped by 7 bases and J by 4 bases; unmatched bases: 7. This CDR3 is 14 amino acids long. Germline CDR1 reads SNHLY; CDR2 reads FYNNEI. The CDR3 here is CASTTGGRGYGYTF. Here the CDR3 DNA reads TGTGCCAGCACAACAGGGGGCAGAGGCTATGGCTACACCTTC.

This clonotype was observed a handful of times. V gene TRBV6-2 or TRBV6-3 combines with J gene TRBJ2-1; 9 bases match TRBD1. CDR1 is MNHEY, CDR2 SVGEGT, per germline. Trimming cost V 3 bases and J 8 bases; bases outside gene matches: 11. The CDR3 is 16 amino acids. The CDR3 DNA reads as TGTGCCAGCAGTTATCCTGGGACAGGGTCCTGGGATGAGCAGTTCTTC. Translating gives CASSYPGTGSWDEQFF.

A few counts support this clonotype. The rearrangement joins TRBV10-1 to TRBJ1-1; D is perhaps TRBD1 (6 bases). CDR1 is WNHNN, CDR2 SYGVQD, per germline (reference sequence). V was pared by 5 bases and J by 1 base, with 14 bases between. The CDR3 totals 15 residues. Here the CDR3 reads CASSRGQWPNTEAFF. CDR3 in DNA: TGCGCCAGCAGTCGCGGACAGTGGCCGAACACTGAAGCTTTCTTT.